The clone carrying this T cell receptor (beta chain) has more than one count but fewer than ten. Antigen specificity is unknown. The sample comes from a study of T cells after yellow fever vaccination. Study-wide context: Fractions low in cell number were prepared with SMART-Seq v4 Ultra Low Input. General study findings and limits: Repertoires sorted by FACS could include abundant clonotypes that are contaminants from the bulk population.

The CDR3 runs to 16 residues. Germline values: CDR1 SGHTA, CDR2 FQGNSA. Trimming cost V 5 bases and J 3 bases, with 17 bases left between them. The TCR cDNA carried a universal primer site and UMIs from 5'RACE template switching. A single record per CDR3 protein comes from TCRdb applying MiXCR to the 5' RACE reads. The data show 500,000 to 650,000 distinct CDR3 sequences, with about 12% seen just once and under 15% held by the top ten. J is TRBJ1-3 and V is TRBV7-2; D ambiguous. The input for sequencing was PBMCs, taken on the day of the yellow fever booster vaccination. The clonotype comes from a man aged 25 to 40 who received the YFV17D yellow fever vaccine. The CDR3 bases are TGTGCCAGCAGCCCCGTTGAGAGGCGGTATGGAAACACCATATATTTT. It encodes CASSPVERRYGNTIYF.